The following is a T cell receptor beta chain sequence with its context. The antigen remains undetermined. Additional DNA sequences in this sample encode the identical CDR3. This sample stems from a study of cytomegalovirus exposure and HLA in healthy donors. Study-wide points: Overall, under 200 TCR beta chains were annotated as cytomegalovirus-associated. In a later analysis, a genetic analysis reported fewer productive-TCR N-insertions in an Asian-associated ancestry cluster than the cohort average. For TCR beta chains, V- and J-gene trimming was later linked to a missense DCLRE1C variant. In an earlier analysis, in under 700 donors, most V segments appeared productive either ~87% or ~30% of the time.

PCR primers comprised 60 Vbeta and 13 Jbeta primers. Some clones are missing from TCRdb's copy, which holds only in-frame ones; the method was immunoSEQ multiplex PCR. The profile covers more than 200,000 clones, with about 79% appearing a single time and 1.5% to 2% taken by the ten largest. The CDR3 totals 16 residues. V gave up 0 bases and J gave up 4 bases, with 14 bases separating them. From germline, CDR1 is SGHRS and CDR2 YFSETQ. This clonotype originated in a male donor in good health and CMV-seronegative. The sample consisted of PBMCs. The rearrangement uses TRBV5-1 and TRBJ1-3, with D unclear. The CDR3 nucleotides read TGCGCCAGCAGCTTGGACGGTCTTGCGGCCGGAAACACCATATATTTT. Protein product: CASSLDGLAAGNTIYF. Drawing the rest from reference TRBV5-1 and TRBJ1-3, the complete variable domain is KAGVTQTPRYLIKTRGQQVTLSCSPISGHRSVSWYQQTPGQGLQFLFEYFSETQRNKGNFPGRFSGRQFSNSRSEMNVSTLELGDSALYLCASSLDGLAAGNTIYFGEGSWLTVV.